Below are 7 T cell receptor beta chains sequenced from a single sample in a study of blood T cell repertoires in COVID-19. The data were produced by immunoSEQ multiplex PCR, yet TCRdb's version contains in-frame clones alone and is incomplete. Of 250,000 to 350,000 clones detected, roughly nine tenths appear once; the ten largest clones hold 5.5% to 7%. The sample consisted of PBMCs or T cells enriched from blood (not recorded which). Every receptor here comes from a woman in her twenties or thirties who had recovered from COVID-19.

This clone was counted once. As DNA, the CDR3 is TGTGCCAGCAGCTTAGGGCAGGGGGAGAGCACTGAAGCTTTCTTT. This translates into CASSLGQGESTEAFF. This chain links TRBV7-6 with TRBJ1-1, with TRBD1 matching 7 bases. CDR1 is SGHVS, CDR2 FNYEAQ, per germline. V lost 1 base to trimming and J lost 4 bases; unmatched junction nucleotides: 6. The CDR3 has 15 residues.

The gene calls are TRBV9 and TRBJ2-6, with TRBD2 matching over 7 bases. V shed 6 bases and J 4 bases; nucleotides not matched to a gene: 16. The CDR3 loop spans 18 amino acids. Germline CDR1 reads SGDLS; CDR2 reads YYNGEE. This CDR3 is CASNRRGTGGTGANVLTF. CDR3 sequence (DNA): TGTGCCAGCAACCGCCGTGGGACGGGGGGTACAGGGGCCAACGTCCTGACTTTC.

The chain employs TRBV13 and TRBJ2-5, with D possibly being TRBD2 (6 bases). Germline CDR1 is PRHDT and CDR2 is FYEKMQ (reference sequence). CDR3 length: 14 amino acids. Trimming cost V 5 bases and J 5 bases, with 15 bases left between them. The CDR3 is CASSGRRAGETQYF. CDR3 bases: TGTGCCAGCAGCGGTCGACGGGCGGGGGAGACCCAGTACTTC.

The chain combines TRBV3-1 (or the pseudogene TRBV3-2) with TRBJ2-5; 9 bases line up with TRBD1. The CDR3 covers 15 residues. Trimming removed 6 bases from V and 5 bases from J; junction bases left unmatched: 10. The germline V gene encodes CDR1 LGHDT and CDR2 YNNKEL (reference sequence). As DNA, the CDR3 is TGTGCCAGCAGTCGTCCCGGGACAGGGTCGGAGACCCAGTACTTC. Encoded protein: CASSRPGTGSETQYF.

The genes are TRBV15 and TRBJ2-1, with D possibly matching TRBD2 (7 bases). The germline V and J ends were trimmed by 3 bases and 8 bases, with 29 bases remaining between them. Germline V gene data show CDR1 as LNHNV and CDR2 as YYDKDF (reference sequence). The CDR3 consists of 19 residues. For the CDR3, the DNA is TGTGCCACCAGCAGGAGCCCGGCGGGGGCCCGGTTTGATCATTATGAGCAGTTCTTC. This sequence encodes CATSRSPAGARFDHYEQFF.

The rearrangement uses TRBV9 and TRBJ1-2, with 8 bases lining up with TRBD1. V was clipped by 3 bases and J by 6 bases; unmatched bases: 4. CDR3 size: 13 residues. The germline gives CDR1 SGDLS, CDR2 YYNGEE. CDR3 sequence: CASSGQGADGYTF. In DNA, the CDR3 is TGTGCCAGCAGCGGGCAGGGGGCGGATGGCTACACCTTC.

The CDR3 DNA reads TGCGCCAGCAGCTTGGTGAGAACTAGCACAGATACGCAGTATTTT. Protein sequence: CASSLVRTSTDTQYF. The V and J genes are TRBV5-1 and TRBJ2-3; D is ambiguous. The germline V and J ends were trimmed by 0 bases and 0 bases, with 8 bases remaining between them. Germline V gene data show CDR1 as SGHRS and CDR2 as YFSETQ. This CDR3 has 15 amino acids.